One T cell receptor beta chain is described in this entry. This specimen belongs to a study of Ad26.COV2.S vaccination and SARS-CoV-2 variants. The V gene end was trimmed by 7 bases and the J gene end by 5 bases; junction bases not matched to a gene: 4. The CDR3 length is 13 residues. The germline V gene encodes CDR1 MNHEY and CDR2 SMNVEV (reference sequence). Treatment in this sample: 19 received Ad26.COV2.S at low or high dose, single or two shots; 5 received placebo; per-sample allocation not given. Repertoires come from day 63 after the first vaccine or placebo injection. Generated by immunoSEQ multiplex PCR, the TCRdb table keeps only in-frame clones and is missing some. The sample comprises about 350,000 clones, about 86% of which are singletons, and approximately 11% rests with the top ten.

This sample comprised peripheral blood, obtained in a trial of Ad26.COV2.S vaccine versus placebo. The chain joins TRBV27 to TRBJ2-5; TRBD1 matches at 10 bases. The TCR comes from a person between 18 and 65 years old who received the Ad26.COV2.S COVID-19 vaccine or a placebo. CDR3 loop: CASKAGQGETQYF. CDR3 DNA: TGTGCCAGCAAGGCGGGACAGGGGGAGACCCAGTACTTC.